The 17 T cell receptor beta chains below come from one sample, sequenced in a study of blood T cell repertoires in COVID-19. Clones were sequenced by immunoSEQ multiplex PCR, and TCRdb holds only the in-frame ones, with some missing. This sample yields over 150,000 clones, of which 70% to 80% are seen a single time; approximately 15% belongs to the top ten. Input material: PBMCs or T cells enriched from blood (not recorded which). The receptor source for this set is a woman aged 45 to 65 who had recovered from COVID-19.

This clone was observed a handful of times. The rearrangement uses TRBV10-3 and TRBJ2-7; the match to TRBD2 covers 7 bases. Germline CDR1 is ENHRY and CDR2 is SYGVKD. The CDR3 covers 11 residues. V lost 4 bases to trimming and J lost 6 bases; unmatched junction nucleotides: 0. The CDR3: CAISGGGEQYF. In DNA form, the CDR3 reads TGTGCCATCAGTGGCGGGGGCGAGCAGTACTTC.

The chain has TRBV5-4 and TRBJ1-4; D unclear. Germline V gene lookup returns CDR1 SGHNT and CDR2 YYREEE (reference sequence). The length of the CDR3 is 16 residues. Trimming took 4 bases from V and 1 from J, leaving 14 bases between them. The CDR3 bases are TGTGCCAGCAGCCTGGGCGGAGGTGTAACTAATGAAAAACTGTTTTTT. Encoded protein: CASSLGGGVTNEKLFF.

The gene calls are TRBV18 and TRBJ2-4; 7 bases line up with TRBD2. This CDR3 spans 15 amino acids. V lost 3 bases to trimming and J lost 8 bases; unmatched junction nucleotides: 10. CDR1 is KGHSH, CDR2 LQKENI, per germline. The CDR3 DNA sequence: TGTGCCAGCTCACCGGGACTACCCCCGAGGGACATTCAGTACTTC. Translating it yields CASSPGLPPRDIQYF.

The J gene is TRBJ1-2, the V gene TRBV28; 9 nucleotides align to TRBD1. The CDR3 loop spans 16 amino acids. CDR1 is MDHEN and CDR2 is SYDVKM in the germline V gene. The J segment lost 4 bases and the V segment lost 6 bases, leaving 12 bases of the junction unmatched. The CDR3 here is CASRRSTGTGPYGYTF. The CDR3 DNA reads as TGTGCCAGCAGGAGATCGACCGGGACAGGGCCCTATGGCTACACCTTC.

CDR3 nucleotide sequence: TGTGCCAGCAGCTTGGATACAGAGAACACTGAAGCTTTCTTT. Translating it yields CASSLDTENTEAFF. The rearrangement links TRBV5-4 to TRBJ1-1; D remains unclear. V was pared by 0 bases and J by 1 base, with 7 bases between. The CDR3 sequence is 14 residues long. The germline CDR1 and CDR2 sequences are SGHNT and YYREEE (reference sequence).

V is TRBV27 and J is TRBJ2-1; 10 bases match TRBD2. With V trimmed by 5 bases and J by 1 base, 8 bases remained unmatched. The CDR3 covers 17 residues. Germline CDR1 reads MNHEY; CDR2 reads SMNVEV (reference sequence). As DNA, the CDR3 is TGTGCCAGCAGTGGAACAGCGACTAGCGGGTCCTACAATGAGCAGTTCTTC. The encoded protein is CASSGTATSGSYNEQFF.

This chain connects TRBV5-6 to TRBJ1-1; D unclear. V was cut by 6 bases and J by 3 bases, with 18 bases left in between. Germline V gene data show CDR1 as SGHDT and CDR2 as YYEEEE. This CDR3 spans 15 amino acids. The CDR3 loop reads CASNDKGRRDTEAFF. For the CDR3, the DNA is TGTGCCAGCAACGATAAAGGGAGGAGGGACACTGAAGCTTTCTTT. Variable domain in full (rest from reference TRBV5-6 and TRBJ1-1): DAGVTQSPTHLIKTRGQQVTLRCSPKSGHDTVSWYQQALGQGPQFIFQYYEEEERQRGNFPDRFSGHQFPNYSSELNVNALLLGDSALYLCASNDKGRRDTEAFFGQGTRLTVV.

V usage is TRBV30 and J usage is TRBJ2-3; the match to TRBD2 covers 7 bases. This CDR3 is built from 13 residues. V lost 2 bases to trimming and J lost 4 bases; unmatched junction nucleotides: 3. From germline, CDR1 is GTSNPN and CDR2 SVGIG (reference sequence). The CDR3 DNA is TGTGCCTGGAGTCCTAGCGGCCCAGATACGCAGTATTTT. Protein: CAWSPSGPDTQYF.

This chain connects TRBV10-3 to TRBJ2-7; TRBD1 aligns across 7 bases. This CDR3 comprises 15 residues. V was pared by 3 bases and J by 0 bases, with 5 bases of the junction left unmatched. Germline assignment: CDR1 ENHRY and CDR2 SYGVKD. The DNA for the CDR3 is TGTGCCATCAGTGAAGGACAGGTTAGCTCCTACGAGCAGTACTTC. As protein: CAISEGQVSSYEQYF.

The chain links TRBV28 to TRBJ1-2; unclear D gene. Germline CDR1 and CDR2: MDHEN and SYDVKM. V dropped 8 bases and J dropped 0 bases, with 7 bases sitting between them. The CDR3 is 12 residues long. DNA for the CDR3: TGTGCCAGCCTCGGGTCTAACTATGGCTACACCTTC. It yields the protein CASLGSNYGYTF.

This clone occurred once. The V gene is TRBV25-1, the J gene TRBJ2-5; maybe TRBD2 (7 bases). Per germline, CDR1 MGHDK and CDR2 SYGVNS. The CDR3 runs to 15 residues. Trimming stripped 3 bases from V and 4 bases from J, with 15 bases between. CDR3 sequence: CASSDLLGGAETQYF. The CDR3 bases are TGTGCCAGCAGTGACCTACTAGGGGGGGCAGAGACCCAGTACTTC.

The chain is built from TRBV6-5 and TRBJ2-3, with TRBD1 as a possible D gene (6 bases). CDR1 is MNHEY, CDR2 SVGAGI, per germline. The CDR3 extends over 15 amino acids. Trimming removed 7 bases at V and 1 base at J, with 15 bases between. The CDR3 reads CASNGGGPGTDTQYF. The CDR3 DNA reads TGTGCCAGCAATGGGGGCGGTCCTGGCACAGATACGCAGTATTTT.

The chain employs TRBV11-2 and TRBJ2-1, with 11 bases identical to TRBD1. Germline V gives CDR1 SGHAT, CDR2 FQNNGV. The CDR3 is 15 residues long. Trimming cost V 1 base and J 7 bases; bases outside gene matches: 3. The CDR3, as DNA: TGTGCCAGCAGCTTAGGGACAGGGGGCTTAAATGAGCAGTTCTTC. Its translation: CASSLGTGGLNEQFF. Looking up the rest from reference TRBV11-2 and TRBJ2-1 gives the full variable domain: EAGVAQSPRYKIIEKRQSVAFWCNPISGHATLYWYQQILGQGPKLLIQFQNNGVVDDSQLPKDRFSAERLKGVDSTLKIQPAKLEDSAVYLCASSLGTGGLNEQFFGPGTRLTVL.

The chain recombines TRBV5-1 with TRBJ1-6; D is ambiguous. CDR3 length: 14 residues. Trimming took 0 bases from V and 7 from J, leaving 8 bases between them. Germline lookup yields CDR1 SGHRS and CDR2 YFSETQ. Here the CDR3 reads CASSLATRNSPLHF. DNA of the CDR3: TGCGCCAGCAGCTTGGCCACTAGGAATTCACCCCTCCACTTT.

V gene TRBV11-2 combines with J gene TRBJ2-1; perhaps TRBD2 as D (5 bases). Trimming removed 6 bases from V and 10 bases from J, with 16 bases in between. Germline-derived CDR1 and CDR2 are SGHAT and FQNNGV. This CDR3 is built from 13 residues. The CDR3 nucleotides read TGTGCCAGCAGTCGCACCCCTTTAGCGGAGCAGTTCTTC. It yields the protein CASSRTPLAEQFF.

This clone occurred a few times. This chain uses TRBV7-9 with TRBJ2-7, with D possibly TRBD1 on 5 matching bases. The V gene lost 5 bases and the J gene lost 0 bases, with 11 bases spanning the gap. The CDR3 runs to 14 residues. In germline, CDR1 is SEHNR, CDR2 FQNEAQ (reference sequence). CDR3 DNA sequence: TGTGCCAGCAGCCGACAGACCGGCTCCTACGAGCAGTACTTC. This codes for CASSRQTGSYEQYF.

This clone was seen a few times. In DNA, the CDR3 is TGCGCCAGCAGCACGGCGGGAGGTCTTTCTGAGCAGTTCTTC. Protein: CASSTAGGLSEQFF. The rearrangement uses TRBV5-1 and TRBJ2-1, with 8 bases fitting TRBD2. Trimming removed 4 bases from V and 9 bases from J; junction bases left unmatched: 9. From germline, CDR1 is SGHRS and CDR2 YFSETQ. This CDR3 has 14 residues. The whole variable domain, filled in from reference TRBV5-1 and TRBJ2-1, reads KAGVTQTPRYLIKTRGQQVTLSCSPISGHRSVSWYQQTPGQGLQFLFEYFSETQRNKGNFPGRFSGRQFSNSRSEMNVSTLELGDSALYLCASSTAGGLSEQFFGPGTRLTVL.